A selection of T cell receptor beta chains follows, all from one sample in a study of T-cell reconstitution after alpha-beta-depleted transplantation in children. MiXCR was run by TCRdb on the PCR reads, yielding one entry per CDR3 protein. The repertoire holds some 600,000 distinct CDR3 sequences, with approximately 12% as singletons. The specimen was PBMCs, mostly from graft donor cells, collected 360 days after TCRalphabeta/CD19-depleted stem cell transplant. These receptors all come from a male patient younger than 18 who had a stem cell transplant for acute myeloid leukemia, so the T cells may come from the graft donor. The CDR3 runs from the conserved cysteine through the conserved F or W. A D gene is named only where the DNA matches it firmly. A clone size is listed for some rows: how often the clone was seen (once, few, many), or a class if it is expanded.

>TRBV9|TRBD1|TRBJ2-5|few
CASSLSGQGPQETQYF
TGTGCCAGCAGCCTTTCGGGACAGGGACCCCAAGAGACCCAGTACTTC
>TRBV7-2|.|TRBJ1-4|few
CASSSPRGFNEKLFF
TGTGCCAGCAGCTCCCCACGGGGTTTTAATGAAAAACTGTTTTTT
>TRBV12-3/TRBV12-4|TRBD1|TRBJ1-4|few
CASSADRGTNEKLFF
TGTGCCAGCAGTGCCGACAGGGGGACTAATGAAAAACTGTTTTTT
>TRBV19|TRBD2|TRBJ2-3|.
CASTFLAGSTDTQYF
TGTGCCAGTACCTTTTTAGCGGGAAGTACAGATACGCAGTATTTT
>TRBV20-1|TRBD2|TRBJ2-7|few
CSVPAGGPQLYEQYF
TGCAGTGTGCCAGCGGGAGGGCCCCAGTTATACGAGCAGTACTTC
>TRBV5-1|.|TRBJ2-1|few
CASSHVQTESEQFF
TGCGCCAGCAGCCACGTTCAGACGGAGAGTGAGCAGTTCTTC
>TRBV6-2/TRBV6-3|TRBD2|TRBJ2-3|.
CASSRGLDTDTQYF
TGTGCCAGCAGTAGGGGACTAGACACAGATACGCAGTATTTT
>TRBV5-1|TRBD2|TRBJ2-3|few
CASSFRTGLAGVDTQYF
TGCGCCAGCAGCTTTCGCACGGGACTAGCGGGAGTGGATACGCAGTATTTT
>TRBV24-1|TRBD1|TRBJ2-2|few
CATSDHGQGGTGELFF
TGTGCCACCAGTGACCACGGACAGGGAGGCACCGGGGAGCTGTTTTTT
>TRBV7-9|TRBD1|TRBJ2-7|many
CASSSGMGQWNEQYF
TGTGCCAGCAGCTCAGGGATGGGACAGTGGAACGAGCAGTACTTC
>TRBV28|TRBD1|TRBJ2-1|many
CASSLYWTGKGNEQFF
TGTGCCAGCAGCCTATACTGGACAGGGAAGGGTAATGAGCAGTTCTTC
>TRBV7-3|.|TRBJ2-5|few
CASRPDGFGETQYF
TGTGCCAGCAGACCAGACGGGTTCGGGGAGACCCAGTACTTC
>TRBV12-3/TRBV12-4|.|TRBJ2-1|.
CASAPFRRGHNEQFF
TGTGCCAGCGCACCCTTTAGACGGGGGCACAATGAGCAGTTCTTC
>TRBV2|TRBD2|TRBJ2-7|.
CASIPTSRLYEQYF
TGTGCCAGCATCCCGACTAGCCGACTCTACGAGCAGTACTTC
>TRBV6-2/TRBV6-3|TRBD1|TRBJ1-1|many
CASSYRGRNTEAFF
TGTGCCAGCAGTTACAGGGGGCGAAACACTGAAGCTTTCTTT
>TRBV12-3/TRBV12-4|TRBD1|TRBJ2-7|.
CASSSGQGWEQYF
TGTGCCAGCAGCTCGGGACAGGGCTGGGAGCAGTACTTC
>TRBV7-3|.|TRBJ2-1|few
CASSPRDTSYNEQFF
TGTGCCAGCAGCCCCCGGGACACCTCCTACAATGAGCAGTTCTTC
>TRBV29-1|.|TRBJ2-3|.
CSVGFPARSTDTQYF
TGCAGCGTTGGATTCCCGGCCCGAAGCACAGATACGCAGTATTTT
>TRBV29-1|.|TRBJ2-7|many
CSVPATEREEQYF
TGCAGCGTTCCCGCGACAGAACGGGAGGAGCAGTACTTC
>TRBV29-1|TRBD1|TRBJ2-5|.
CSVEGRQGVGETQYF
TGCAGCGTTGAAGGAAGACAGGGGGTCGGAGAGACCCAGTACTTC
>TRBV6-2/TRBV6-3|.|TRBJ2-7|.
CASSYPQGLHEQYF
TGTGCCAGCAGTTATCCCCAGGGTCTGCACGAGCAGTACTTC
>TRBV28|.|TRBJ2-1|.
CASLAPGRAVNEQFF
TGTGCCAGCCTAGCCCCGGGCAGGGCGGTAAATGAGCAGTTCTTC
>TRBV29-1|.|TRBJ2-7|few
CSPGQGDYEQYF
TGCAGCCCTGGTCAAGGAGACTACGAGCAGTACTTC
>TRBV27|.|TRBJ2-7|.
CASSSQRSYEQYF
TGTGCCAGCAGTTCCCAGCGCTCCTACGAGCAGTACTTC
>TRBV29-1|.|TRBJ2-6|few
CSVGGPGANVLTF
TGCAGCGTTGGAGGGCCCGGGGCCAACGTCCTGACTTTC
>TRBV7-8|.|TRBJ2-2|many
CASSSALNTGELFF
TGTGCCAGCAGCTCCGCTTTAAACACCGGGGAGCTGTTTTTT
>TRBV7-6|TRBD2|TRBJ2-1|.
CASSPPSGRGSGEQFF
TGTGCCAGCAGCCCCCCTAGCGGGAGAGGTTCCGGTGAGCAGTTCTTC
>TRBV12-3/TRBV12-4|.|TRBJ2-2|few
CASRPGLRASEELFF
TGTGCCAGCAGACCGGGACTCAGAGCCTCGGAGGAGCTGTTTTTT
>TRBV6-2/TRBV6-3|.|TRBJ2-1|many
CATSPGRNEQFF
TGTGCCACCTCCCCAGGGAGGAATGAGCAGTTCTTC
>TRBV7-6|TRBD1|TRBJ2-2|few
CASSLGQGLDTGELFF
TGTGCCAGCAGCTTGGGACAGGGATTGGACACCGGGGAGCTGTTTTTT
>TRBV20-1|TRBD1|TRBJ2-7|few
CSARSDRGTSVSYEQYF
TGCAGTGCTAGATCGGACAGGGGTACTAGCGTGTCCTACGAGCAGTACTTC
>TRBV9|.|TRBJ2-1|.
CASSVVGSRGYEQFF
TGTGCCAGCAGCGTAGTCGGGTCACGTGGGTATGAGCAGTTCTTC
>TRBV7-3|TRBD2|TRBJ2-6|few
CASSSRGLAGGSGANVLTF
TGTGCCAGCAGCTCACGGGGACTAGCGGGAGGCTCTGGGGCCAACGTCCTGACTTTC
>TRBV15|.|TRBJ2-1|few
CATSLPWLSSYNEQFF
TGTGCCACCAGCCTCCCGTGGTTGAGCTCCTACAATGAGCAGTTCTTC
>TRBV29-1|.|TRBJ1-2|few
CSVERGSLYGYTF
TGCAGCGTTGAAAGGGGTTCCCTATATGGCTACACCTTC
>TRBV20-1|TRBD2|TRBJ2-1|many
CSALPGLAGAIFNNEQFF
TGCAGTGCTTTACCGGGACTAGCGGGAGCTATATTCAACAATGAGCAGTTCTTC
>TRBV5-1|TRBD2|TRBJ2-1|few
CASSLQTLAGGSSYNEQFF
TGCGCCAGCAGCTTGCAAACCCTAGCGGGAGGAAGCTCCTACAATGAGCAGTTCTTC
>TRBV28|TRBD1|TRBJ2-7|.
CASSLIWDRTVYEQYF
TGTGCCAGCAGTCTCATTTGGGACAGGACTGTCTACGAGCAGTACTTC
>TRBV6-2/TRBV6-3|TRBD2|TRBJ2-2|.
CASVLAGVFTGELFF
TGTGCCAGCGTACTAGCGGGAGTCTTCACCGGGGAGCTGTTTTTT
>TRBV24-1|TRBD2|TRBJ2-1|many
CATSDPGTSGRGEQFF
TGTGCCACCAGTGATCCGGGGACTAGCGGGAGAGGTGAGCAGTTCTTC
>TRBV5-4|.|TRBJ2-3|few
CASSREISTDTQYF
TGTGCCAGCAGCCGCGAGATTAGCACAGATACGCAGTATTTT
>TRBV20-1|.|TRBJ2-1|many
CSARGQGLFDEQFF
TGCAGTGCTAGAGGGCAGGGGCTTTTCGATGAGCAGTTCTTC